This TCR beta chain stems from a study of T cells in localized non-small cell lung cancer. Study results and limitations: The highest T cell clonality was in uninvolved adjacent lung, above tumor. As only one tumor region underwent sequencing, heterogeneity remains possible. Among the top 100 tumor clones, a median roughly 57 appeared in adjacent lung.

With V trimmed by 7 bases and J by 2 bases, 8 bases remained unmatched. CDR3 size: 14 residues. Germline loops: CDR1 MNHNY, CDR2 SVGAGI (reference sequence). On this clone: Its antigen remains unidentified.

TCRdb keeps only in-frame clones here, not all; method: immunoSEQ multiplex PCR. The sample has approximately 63,000 clones, over 85% seen once; the top ten hold around 20%. Sequenced here: peripheral blood, sampled before any cancer treatment. The chain recombines TRBV6-6 with TRBJ2-7; TRBD2 matches at 7 bases. The clonotype comes from a man aged 35 to 69 with stage I squamous cell lung carcinoma. CDR3 nucleotide sequence: TGTGCCAGCACCCCTAGCGGCAAGCCCTACGAGCAGTACTTC. This encodes CASTPSGKPYEQYF.